The entry that follows covers one T cell receptor beta chain sequence. Its antigen remains unknown. The repertoire was sequenced with immunoSEQ multiplex PCR; TCRdb's copy has only in-frame clones and lacks some. Among some 60,000 clones listed, around 89% were seen once. CDR1 is SGHRS, CDR2 YFSETQ, per germline. The CDR3 has 13 amino acids. Deletions cut 4 bases from V and 0 bases from J, with 7 bases between. The sample comes from a study of PD-1 blockade in classical Hodgkin lymphoma. Study-wide points: Nivolumab initiated under 1 year post-ASCT led to patient exclusion.

Each patient experienced a relapse that followed autologous stem cell transplantation, and brentuximab vedotin exposure varied. Complete response, partial response or progressive disease made up the best responses. Sample: peripheral blood mononuclear cells (PBMCs), taken at baseline. This clonotype originated in a human donor with classical Hodgkin lymphoma. J is TRBJ2-5 and V is TRBV5-1; D possibly uses TRBD1 or TRBD2 (5 bases each). The CDR3 loop reads CASSRDDQETQYF. In DNA form, the CDR3 reads TGCGCCAGCAGCAGGGACGACCAAGAGACCCAGTACTTC. The whole variable domain, filled in from reference TRBV5-1 and TRBJ2-5, reads KAGVTQTPRYLIKTRGQQVTLSCSPISGHRSVSWYQQTPGQGLQFLFEYFSETQRNKGNFPGRFSGRQFSNSRSEMNVSTLELGDSALYLCASSRDDQETQYFGPGTRLLVL.